Sequencing of this TCR beta chain was carried out in a study of vaccination effects on CD4 cells after COVID-19. Findings and limits, study-wide: Both infection-induced and vaccine-induced clones contracted markedly at late post-vaccination timepoints.

Per germline, CDR1 SNHLY and CDR2 FYNNEI. The CDR3 is 11 amino acids. V shed 5 bases and J shed 5 bases, with 6 bases lying between them. As to this clone: The antigen remains unidentified.

Profiling relied on immunoSEQ multiplex PCR, and the TCRdb table lists in-frame clones only, not all of them. The sample holds about 45,000 clones, over 60% seen once. Culture proceeded for nine to eleven days, and CD4+ T cells were then isolated. The cohort was immunized with two doses of either the BNT162b2 or mRNA-1273 vaccine. Days 3 and 7 saw half the medium replaced with IL-2 medium. The material sequenced was CD4+ T cells from PBMCs cultured without peptide, taken after COVID-19 vaccination. The receptor comes from a human donor who received a COVID-19 vaccine. This chain joins TRBV2 and TRBJ1-1; unclear D gene. The chain's CDR3 is CASSIMTEAFF. CDR3 DNA sequence: TGTGCCAGCAGTATAATGACTGAAGCTTTCTTT.